This T cell receptor beta chain was recovered during a study of post-analysis software for immune sequencing data (dated by TCRdb to the mid-2010s). Concerning the study at large: Disease courses on record covered relapsing-remitting, secondary progressive and progressive-relapsing multiple sclerosis, though some patients had no subtype annotation. A subset of samples was prepared in parallel using single-end sample barcoding, then pooled and co-amplified after Illumina adapter ligation. Patient repertoires were compared against 11 to 12 previously published healthy control repertoires from donors aged roughly 6 to 26 years. Broader findings and caveats from the paper: Direct clustering with F measure showed strong co-clustering of samples prepared in the same batch, prompting a batch-effect correction. About 5 TRBV segments, including TRBV5-6, TRBV5-1 and TRBV20-1, were significantly more frequent in patients than controls. Significantly lower normalized Chao1 diversity was found in multiple sclerosis patients than in controls, suggesting substantial peripheral T-cell clonal expansion. The control group was slightly older than the multiple sclerosis patient group.

To demonstrate the VDJtools post-analysis software, TCR beta repertoires were profiled from the peripheral blood of more than ten young patients with multiple sclerosis. The multiple sclerosis patients were children and adolescents between about 6 and 16 years of age. Only a few counts were recorded for this clonotype. No antigen is known for it. Per-nucleotide qualities are absent, and no much larger clonotype sits a single base away. The germline V gene (reference sequence) supplies CDR1 MNHEY and CDR2 SMNVEV. Germline trimming: 5 bases from V, 7 bases from J; junction bases outside gene matches: 13. The CDR3 runs 15 amino acids, cysteine and phenylalanine included. Only the CDR3 region is kept as DNA, spanning 45 bases read in frame from base 1. The library came from PCR. Instrument used: Illumina HiSeq 2500. To reduce PCR and sequencing biases, unique molecular identifiers were built into the TCR beta cDNA libraries. About 500,000 cDNA molecules were obtained per 1 to 10 million input T cells, so each molecule approximated one T cell. Patient libraries were prepared and sequenced with the same protocol used for the earlier healthy control dataset. Within a given batch, samples were prepared together, multiplexed and sequenced on the same HiSeq lane. As for the original processing: MIGEC handled the raw barcoded reads, throwing out single-read molecular identifier groups before consensus assembly and CDR3 extraction. VDJtools was used for post-analysis of the clonotype tables, with diversity normalized by down-sampling every dataset to the smallest sample size. In repertoire overlap clustering, CDR3 amino acid sequences, but not nucleotide sequences, were matched to correct batch-related cross-sample contamination. TCRdb's own reprocessing of the public reads used fastp at Q25 and MiXCR and kept productive beta chains. Entries are consolidated by CDR3 protein sequence, retaining the most common genes and DNA. The V and J calls and clone size are TCRdb's, not the authors'. The sample includes roughly 730,000 distinct CDR3 sequences, with about 32% observed a single time. The ten largest clones take up under 0.7% of the sample.

What was sequenced was blood. This clonotype originated in a girl under 18 with multiple sclerosis. Recombination linked TRBV27 to TRBJ1-2; 7 central bases correspond to TRBD1. The sequenced DNA is TGTGCCAGCAGTCCCTTCAGGGGGTATCAAGGTGGCTACACCTTC. This codes for CASSPFRGYQGGYTF.